This entry is about one T cell receptor beta chain. Its antigen is still unknown. CD45RO-negative, CCR7-selected cells formed the naive CD8 fraction, which excluded terminally differentiated effector memory CD45RA+ cells. The sample comes from a study of shared clonotypes between healthy human individuals. Study-wide findings and caveats: Approximately 5.4% of naive CD4 clonotypes were common to a few donors.

Profiled with immunoSEQ multiplex PCR; TCRdb holds only in-frame clones, not every one. The sample contains 660,000 or so clones, about 95% of which appear only once. This CDR3 comprises 13 residues. Trimming cost V 0 bases and J 7 bases, with 10 bases left between them. Germline CDR1 is SGHTS and CDR2 is YDEGEE. The specimen sequenced was naive CD8+ T cells sorted from blood. V is TRBV5-8 and J is TRBJ1-1, with D maybe TRBD1 (5 bases). The source is a woman in her thirties in good health. The CDR3 DNA follows: TGTGCCAGCAGCTTGGTGGAGGGGTTTGAAGCTTTCTTT. Its protein is CASSLVEGFEAFF.